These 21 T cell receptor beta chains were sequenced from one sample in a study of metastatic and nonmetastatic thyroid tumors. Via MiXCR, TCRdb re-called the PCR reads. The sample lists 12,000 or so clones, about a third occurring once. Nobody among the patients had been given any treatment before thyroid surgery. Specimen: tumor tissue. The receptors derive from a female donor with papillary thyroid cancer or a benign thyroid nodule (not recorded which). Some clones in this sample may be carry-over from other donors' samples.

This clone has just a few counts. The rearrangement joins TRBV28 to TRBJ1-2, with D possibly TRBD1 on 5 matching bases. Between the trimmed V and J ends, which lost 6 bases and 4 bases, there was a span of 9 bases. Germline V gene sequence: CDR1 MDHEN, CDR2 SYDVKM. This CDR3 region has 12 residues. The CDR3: CASRLGAYGYTF. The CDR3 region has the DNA TGTGCCAGCAGGTTAGGGGCCTATGGCTACACCTTC.

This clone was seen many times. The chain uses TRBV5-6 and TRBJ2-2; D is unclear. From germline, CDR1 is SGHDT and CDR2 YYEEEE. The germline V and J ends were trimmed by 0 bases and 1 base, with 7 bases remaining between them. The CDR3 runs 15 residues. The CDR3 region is CASSLVPKNTGELFF. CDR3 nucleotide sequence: TGTGCCAGCAGCTTGGTGCCGAAGAACACCGGGGAGCTGTTTTTT.

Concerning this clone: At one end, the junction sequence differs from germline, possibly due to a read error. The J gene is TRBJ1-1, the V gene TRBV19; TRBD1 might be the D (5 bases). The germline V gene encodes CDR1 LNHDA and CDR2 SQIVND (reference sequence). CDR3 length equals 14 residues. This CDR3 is CASSIGARNTEALF. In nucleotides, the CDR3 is TGTGCCAGTAGTATCGGGGCTCGGAACACTGAAGCTCTCTTT.

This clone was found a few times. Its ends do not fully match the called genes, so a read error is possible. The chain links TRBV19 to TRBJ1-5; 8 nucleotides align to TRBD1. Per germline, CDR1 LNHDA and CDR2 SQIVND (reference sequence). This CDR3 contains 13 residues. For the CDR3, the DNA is TGTGCCAGTAGTAGACAGGGGAATCATCCCCAGCATTTT. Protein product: CASSRQGNHPQHF. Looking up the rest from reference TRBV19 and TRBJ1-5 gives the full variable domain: DGGITQSPKYLFRKEGQNVTLSCEQNLNHDAMYWYRQDPGQGLRLIYYSQIVNDFQKGDIAEGYSVSREKKESFPLTVTSAQKNPTAFYLCASSRQGNHPQHFGDGTRLSIL.

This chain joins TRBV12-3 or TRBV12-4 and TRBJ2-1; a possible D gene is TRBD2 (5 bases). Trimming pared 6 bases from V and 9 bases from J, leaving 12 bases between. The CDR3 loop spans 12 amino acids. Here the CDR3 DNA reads TGTGCCAGCAGACTAGGTACCGTTGAGCAGTTCTTC. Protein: CASRLGTVEQFF.

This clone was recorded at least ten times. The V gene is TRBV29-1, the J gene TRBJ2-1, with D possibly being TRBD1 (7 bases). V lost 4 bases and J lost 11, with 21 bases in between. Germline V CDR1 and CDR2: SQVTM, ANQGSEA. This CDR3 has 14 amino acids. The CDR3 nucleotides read TGCAGCGTTGTAGGGGGGTACACAGGGGATAAGCAGTTCTTC. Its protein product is CSVVGGYTGDKQFF.

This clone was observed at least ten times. The CDR3 DNA is TGTGCCAGTAGTCCTCTAGCGGGGTACAATGAGCAGTTCTTC. Translating gives CASSPLAGYNEQFF. This chain connects TRBV19 to TRBJ2-1; 9 bases agree with TRBD2. Losses at the gene ends were 5 bases for V and 4 bases for J; bases not matched to a gene: 3. Per germline, CDR1 LNHDA and CDR2 SQIVND (reference sequence). The CDR3 is 14 residues long. Full variable domain (remainder filled in from reference TRBV19 and TRBJ2-1): DGGITQSPKYLFRKEGQNVTLSCEQNLNHDAMYWYRQDPGQGLRLIYYSQIVNDFQKGDIAEGYSVSREKKESFPLTVTSAQKNPTAFYLCASSPLAGYNEQFFGPGTRLTVL.

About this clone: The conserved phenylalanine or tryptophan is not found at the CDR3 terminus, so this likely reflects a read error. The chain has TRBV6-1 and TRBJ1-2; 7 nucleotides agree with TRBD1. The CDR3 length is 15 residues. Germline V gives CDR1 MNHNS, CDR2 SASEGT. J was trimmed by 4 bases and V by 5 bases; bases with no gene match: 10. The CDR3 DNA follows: TGTGCCAGCAGTACCTCGACAGGGAACAGCTATGGCTACACCCTC. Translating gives CASSTSTGNSYGYTL.

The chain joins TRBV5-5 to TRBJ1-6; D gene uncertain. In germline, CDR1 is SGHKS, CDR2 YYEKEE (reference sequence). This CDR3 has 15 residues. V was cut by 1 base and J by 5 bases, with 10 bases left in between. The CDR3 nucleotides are TGTGCCAGCAGCTTGCATGGAGTAAATAATTCACCCCTCCACTTT. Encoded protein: CASSLHGVNNSPLHF.

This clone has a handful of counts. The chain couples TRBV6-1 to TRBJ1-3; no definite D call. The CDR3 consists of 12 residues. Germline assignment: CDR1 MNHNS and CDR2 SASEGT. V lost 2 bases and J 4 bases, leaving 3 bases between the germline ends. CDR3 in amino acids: CASSEQGNTIYF. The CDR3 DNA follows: TGTGCCAGCAGTGAACAGGGAAACACCATATATTTT.

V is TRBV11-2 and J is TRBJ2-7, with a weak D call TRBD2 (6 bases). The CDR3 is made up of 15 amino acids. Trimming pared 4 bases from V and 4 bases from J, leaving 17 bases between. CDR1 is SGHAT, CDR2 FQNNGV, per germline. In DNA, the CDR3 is TGTGCCAGCAGCTCACCCTCGGGCGGGGATTACGAGCAGTACTTC. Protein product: CASSSPSGGDYEQYF.

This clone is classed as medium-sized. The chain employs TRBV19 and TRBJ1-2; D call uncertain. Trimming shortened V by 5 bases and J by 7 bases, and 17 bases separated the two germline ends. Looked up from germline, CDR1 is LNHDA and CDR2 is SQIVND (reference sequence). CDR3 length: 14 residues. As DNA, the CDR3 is TGTGCCAGTAGTCCCTTGAGGAGGGCCAGTGGCTACACCTTC. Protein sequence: CASSPLRRASGYTF. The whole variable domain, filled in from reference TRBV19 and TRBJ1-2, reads DGGITQSPKYLFRKEGQNVTLSCEQNLNHDAMYWYRQDPGQGLRLIYYSQIVNDFQKGDIAEGYSVSREKKESFPLTVTSAQKNPTAFYLCASSPLRRASGYTFGSGTRLTVV.

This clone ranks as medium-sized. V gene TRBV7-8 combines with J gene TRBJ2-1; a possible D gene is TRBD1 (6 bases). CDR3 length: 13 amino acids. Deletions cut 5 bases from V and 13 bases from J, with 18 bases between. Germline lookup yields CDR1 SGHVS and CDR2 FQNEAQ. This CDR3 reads CASSQLQGRDQFF. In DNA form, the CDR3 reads TGTGCCAGCAGCCAACTACAGGGTCGAGACCAGTTCTTC.

The chain's CDR3 is CASSITQSYEQYF. In DNA, the CDR3 is TGTGCCAGTAGTATAACACAGTCCTACGAGCAGTACTTC. V usage is TRBV19 and J usage is TRBJ2-7; D unclear. The CDR3 length is 13 residues. V was pared by 2 bases and J by 1 base, with 6 bases between. Germline CDR1 and CDR2: LNHDA and SQIVND (reference sequence). Complete variable domain (other parts from reference TRBV19 and TRBJ2-7): DGGITQSPKYLFRKEGQNVTLSCEQNLNHDAMYWYRQDPGQGLRLIYYSQIVNDFQKGDIAEGYSVSREKKESFPLTVTSAQKNPTAFYLCASSITQSYEQYFGPGTRLTVT.

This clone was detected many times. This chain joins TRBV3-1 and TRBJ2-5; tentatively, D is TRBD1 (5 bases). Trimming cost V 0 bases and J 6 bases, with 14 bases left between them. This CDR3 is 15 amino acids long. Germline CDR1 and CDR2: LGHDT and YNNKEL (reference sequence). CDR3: CASSQDRGVDKTQYF. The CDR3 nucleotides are TGTGCCAGCAGCCAAGATAGGGGCGTCGATAAGACCCAGTACTTC.

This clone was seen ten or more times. The CDR3 nucleotides read TGTGCCAGCAGCGCCTATGGTCCTAATGAAAAACTGTTTTTT. Amino acid sequence: CASSAYGPNEKLFF. The chain carries TRBV5-4 and TRBJ1-4; D gene uncertain. V was cut by 4 bases and J by 3 bases, with 10 bases left in between. The CDR3 is made up of 14 amino acids. CDR1 SGHNT and CDR2 YYREEE come from the germline V gene (reference sequence).

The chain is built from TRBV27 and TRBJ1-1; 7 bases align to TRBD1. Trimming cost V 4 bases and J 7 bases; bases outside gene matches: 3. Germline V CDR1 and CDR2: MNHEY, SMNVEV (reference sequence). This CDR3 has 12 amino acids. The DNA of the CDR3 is TGTGCCAGCAGTTCCCAGGGGGGTGAAGCTTTCTTT. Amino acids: CASSSQGGEAFF.

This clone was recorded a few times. Here the CDR3 reads CASSPRYEQYF. For the CDR3, the DNA is TGTGCCAGCAGTCCCCGCTACGAGCAGTACTTC. This chain connects TRBV12-3 or TRBV12-4 to TRBJ2-7; D unclear. This CDR3 spans 11 amino acids. Trimming took 5 bases from V and 3 from J, leaving 5 bases between them.

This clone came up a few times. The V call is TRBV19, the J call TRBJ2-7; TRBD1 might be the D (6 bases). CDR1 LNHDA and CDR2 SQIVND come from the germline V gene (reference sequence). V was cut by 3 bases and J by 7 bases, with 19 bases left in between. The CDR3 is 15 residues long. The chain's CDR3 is CASSISVGAAPEQYF. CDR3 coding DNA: TGTGCCAGTAGTATCTCGGTGGGGGCCGCTCCAGAGCAGTACTTC.

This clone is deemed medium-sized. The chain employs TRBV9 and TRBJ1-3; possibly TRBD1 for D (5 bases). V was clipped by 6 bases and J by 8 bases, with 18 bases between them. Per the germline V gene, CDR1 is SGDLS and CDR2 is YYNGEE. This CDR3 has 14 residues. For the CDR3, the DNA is TGTGCCAGCACCCAGGATATGGGGGGGGACACCATATATTTT. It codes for CASTQDMGGDTIYF. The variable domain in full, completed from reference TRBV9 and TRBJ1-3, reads DSGVTQTPKHLITATGQRVTLRCSPRSGDLSVYWYQQSLDQGLQFLIQYYNGEERAKGNILERFSAQQFPDLHSELNLSSLELGDSALYFCASTQDMGGDTIYFGEGSWLTVV.

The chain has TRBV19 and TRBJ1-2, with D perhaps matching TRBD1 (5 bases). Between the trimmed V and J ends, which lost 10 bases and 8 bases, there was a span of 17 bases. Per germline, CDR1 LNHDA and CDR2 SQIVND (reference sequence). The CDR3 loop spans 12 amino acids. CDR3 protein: CATGRGSGGYTF. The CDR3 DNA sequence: TGTGCCACCGGACGGGGGTCGGGCGGCTACACCTTC. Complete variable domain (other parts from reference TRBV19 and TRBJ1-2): DGGITQSPKYLFRKEGQNVTLSCEQNLNHDAMYWYRQDPGQGLRLIYYSQIVNDFQKGDIAEGYSVSREKKESFPLTVTSAQKNPTAFYLCATGRGSGGYTFGSGTRLTVV.